This passage covers 32 T cell receptor beta chains from one sample sequenced in a study of blood T cell repertoires in COVID-19. Generated by immunoSEQ multiplex PCR, the TCRdb table keeps only in-frame clones and is missing some. The sample lists tens of thousands of clones, approximately 90% seen once, with around 1.3% in the top ten. The specimen sequenced was peripheral blood. All receptors derive from a woman aged 55-70 years with acute or convalescent COVID-19.

This chain joins TRBV7-8 and TRBJ1-4; TRBD1 aligns across 9 bases. V shed 0 bases and J 5 bases; nucleotides not matched to a gene: 1. Germline V gene sequence: CDR1 SGHVS, CDR2 FQNEAQ. The CDR3 totals 15 residues. This chain's CDR3 is CASSLAGTGNEKLFF. DNA for the CDR3: TGTGCCAGCAGCTTAGCAGGGACAGGGAATGAAAAACTGTTTTTT.

This clone was seen a single time. The chain links TRBV5-4 to TRBJ2-5; D possibly corresponds to TRBD1 (6 bases). V lost 0 bases, J lost 5 bases, and 11 bases lay in between. The germline gives CDR1 SGHNT, CDR2 YYREEE (reference sequence). The length of the CDR3 is 14 residues. The CDR3 DNA sequence: TGTGCCAGCAGCTTGGGGTGGGGGCGCGAGACCCAGTACTTC. This translates into CASSLGWGRETQYF.

This chain joins TRBV16 and TRBJ1-5; D gene ambiguous. The germline CDR1 and CDR2 sequences are KGHSY and FQNENV. The CDR3 covers 14 residues. Trimming stripped 1 base from V and 4 bases from J, with 8 bases between. The CDR3 DNA sequence: TGTGCCAGCAGCCAATTTCAGACAAATCAGCCCCAGCATTTT. It specifies CASSQFQTNQPQHF.

V and J are TRBV6-2 or TRBV6-3 and TRBJ1-4, with 8 bases lining up with TRBD1. Germline V gene sequence: CDR1 MNHEY, CDR2 SVGEGT. CDR3 size: 15 residues. V lost 6 bases, J lost 6 bases, and 9 bases stayed unmatched. DNA for the CDR3: TGTGCCAGCAGCCCCGGACAGGGTGGGGATGAAAAACTGTTTTTT. It yields the protein CASSPGQGGDEKLFF.

This clone was seen only a few times. The J gene is TRBJ1-1, the V gene TRBV12-5, with unresolved D. V was cut by 6 bases and J by 5 bases, with 13 bases left in between. Per germline, CDR1 LGHNT and CDR2 FRNRAP. The CDR3 has 13 amino acids. CDR3: CASGLNRGTEAFF. The DNA of the CDR3 is TGTGCTAGTGGGTTAAATCGAGGTACTGAAGCTTTCTTT.

This clone was observed a handful of times. V is TRBV19 and J is TRBJ1-6; D is perhaps TRBD1 (6 bases). This CDR3 region has 15 residues. V was shortened by 4 bases and J by 7 bases, with 14 bases between the two germline ends. The germline V gene has CDR1 LNHDA and CDR2 SQIVND (reference sequence). For the CDR3, the DNA is TGTGCCAGTAGTACACAGGGTGTAACCAATTCACCCCTCCACTTT. Amino acids: CASSTQGVTNSPLHF.

The CDR3 nucleotides are TGTGCCAGCAGCTTAGTAGCGGGAGGGGCAGATACGCAGTATTTT. The encoded protein is CASSLVAGGADTQYF. The chain joins TRBV7-2 to TRBJ2-3; 11 nucleotides agree with TRBD2. The CDR3 length is 15 residues. V gave up 1 base and J gave up 4 bases; unmatched junction bases: 1. The germline V gene has CDR1 SGHTA and CDR2 FQGNSA.

The chain has TRBV7-9 and TRBJ2-2; no firm D call. The CDR3 extends over 17 amino acids. Germline V gene data show CDR1 as SEHNR and CDR2 as FQNEAQ (reference sequence). Between the trimmed V and J ends, which lost 6 bases and 2 bases, there was a span of 19 bases. The CDR3 nucleotides are TGTGCCAGCAGTCGAATGACTGCCCTAGGTAACACCGGGGAGCTGTTTTTT. Translation gives CASSRMTALGNTGELFF.

V is TRBV30 and J is TRBJ2-1, with 12 bases aligning to TRBD2. This CDR3 comprises 12 residues. V lost 5 bases and J lost 12; bases outside the gene matches: 5. The germline CDR1 and CDR2 sequences are GTSNPN and SVGIG (reference sequence). CDR3 DNA sequence: TGTGCCTGGGCGACTAGCGGGAGACGGCAGTTCTTC. Translating gives CAWATSGRRQFF. The full variable domain, with the rest looked up from reference TRBV30 and TRBJ2-1, is SQTIHQWPATLVQPVGSPLSLECTVEGTSNPNLYWYRQAAGRGLQLLFYSVGIGQISSEVPQNLSASRPQDRQFILSSKKLLLSDSGFYLCAWATSGRRQFFGPGTRLTVL.

V and J are TRBV11-2 and TRBJ1-5, with 9 bases fitting TRBD1. The CDR3 extends over 14 amino acids. CDR1 is SGHAT and CDR2 is FQNNGV in the germline V gene. J lost 6 bases, V lost 5 bases, and 5 bases had no gene match. The CDR3 sequence: CASSATGGAQPQHF. CDR3 DNA: TGTGCCAGCAGCGCGACAGGGGGAGCTCAGCCCCAGCATTTT.

This clone was counted only a few times. The chain couples TRBV2 to TRBJ1-2; perhaps TRBD1 as D (6 bases). This CDR3 has 12 residues. From germline, CDR1 is SNHLY and CDR2 FYNNEI. The V and J ends lost 8 bases and 3 bases respectively, with 10 bases between them. The CDR3 loop reads CASSRQDYGYTF. CDR3 sequence (DNA): TGTGCCAGCTCACGACAGGACTATGGCTACACCTTC.

The rearrangement uses TRBV6-5 and TRBJ2-1; 9 nucleotides line up with TRBD1. Germline V gene sequence: CDR1 MNHEY, CDR2 SVGAGI. After removal of 5 bases from V and 6 bases from J, the junction contained 8 bases not matched to a gene. The CDR3 has 15 amino acids. The CDR3 DNA reads as TGTGCCAGCAGTCGACCGGGACAGGGATTCAATGAGCAGTTCTTC. Its protein product is CASSRPGQGFNEQFF.

The V gene is TRBV5-1, the J gene TRBJ1-2; D is undetermined. V lost 2 bases and J lost 6, with 11 bases in between. The CDR3 runs to 13 residues. Germline CDR1 and CDR2: SGHRS and YFSETQ. The CDR3 is CASSLTPSHGYTF. The CDR3 bases are TGCGCCAGCAGCTTAACCCCGAGCCATGGCTACACCTTC.

The chain combines TRBV10-3 with TRBJ2-3; 8 nucleotides align to TRBD1. Unmatched junction bases numbered 8, after V lost 4 bases and J lost 2 bases. The CDR3 sequence is 16 residues long. CDR1 is ENHRY and CDR2 is SYGVKD in the germline V gene. The CDR3 region is CAISGVDRATTDTQYF. CDR3 nucleotides: TGTGCCATCAGTGGGGTGGACAGGGCGACCACAGATACGCAGTATTTT.

The chain carries TRBV28 and TRBJ2-7; TRBD2 is a possible D gene (5 bases). In germline, CDR1 is MDHEN, CDR2 SYDVKM. Trimming pared 7 bases from V and 2 bases from J, leaving 15 bases between. This CDR3 comprises 14 residues. CDR3 coding DNA: TGTGCCAGCACCCTTGCGGGTAATCCCTACGAGCAGTACGTC. This encodes CASTLAGNPYEQYV.

V and J are TRBV5-4 and TRBJ1-1, with 8 bases fitting TRBD1. The CDR3 is 14 amino acids. Germline loops: CDR1 SGHNT, CDR2 YYREEE (reference sequence). The trim removed 4 bases at V and 5 bases at J, leaving 7 bases unmatched. The CDR3 DNA reads as TGTGCCAGCAGCATAGGGACAGGAATTACTGAAGCTTTCTTT. It translates to CASSIGTGITEAFF.

This rearrangement joins TRBV6-5 to TRBJ1-2, with a possible D match to TRBD1 (6 bases). Trimming removed 0 bases from V and 3 bases from J, with 11 bases in between. The CDR3 has 15 amino acids. Germline V gene sequence: CDR1 MNHEY, CDR2 SVGAGI. CDR3 sequence: CASSYSRDTHYGYTF. CDR3 bases: TGTGCCAGCAGTTACTCCCGGGACACCCACTATGGCTACACCTTC.

The chain joins TRBV18 to TRBJ1-6, with D unclear. Trimming took 3 bases from V and 5 from J, leaving 11 bases between them. CDR1 and CDR2 (germline): KGHSH, LQKENI. The CDR3 is made up of 15 amino acids. CDR3 bases: TGTGCCAGCTCACCTGCAGGCTTCCATAATTCACCCCTCCACTTT. Residues: CASSPAGFHNSPLHF.

V is TRBV6-5 and J is TRBJ2-3; weak D call: TRBD1 (6 bases). Deletions cut 6 bases from V and 2 bases from J, with 12 bases between. CDR3 length equals 14 residues. Germline V lookup: CDR1 MNHEY, CDR2 SVGAGI. The CDR3 spells CASRTGGFTDTQYF. In DNA, the CDR3 is TGTGCCAGCAGGACAGGAGGATTCACAGATACGCAGTATTTT.

The J gene is TRBJ2-7, the V gene TRBV7-9; 8 nucleotides line up with TRBD1. With V trimmed by 5 bases and J by 3 bases, 12 bases remained unmatched. Germline V gene lookup returns CDR1 SEHNR and CDR2 FQNEAQ (reference sequence). CDR3 size: 16 residues. The CDR3 sequence is CASSPRDQGANYEQYV. CDR3 nucleotides: TGTGCCAGCAGCCCCAGGGATCAGGGGGCCAACTACGAGCAGTACGTC.

The V gene is TRBV5-6, the J gene TRBJ2-2; 11 bases are a match to TRBD2. Trimming at V came to 2 bases and at J to 6 bases, leaving 6 bases not matched to a gene. Per the germline V gene, CDR1 is SGHDT and CDR2 is YYEEEE. The CDR3 spans 16 residues. Here the CDR3 DNA reads TGTGCCAGCAGCTTCTATACTAGCGGGAGACCCGGGGAGCTGTTTTTT. It specifies CASSFYTSGRPGELFF.

Regarding this clone: Germline is not matched at one junction end, which may reflect a read error. This rearrangement joins TRBV7-9 to TRBJ2-4, with 10 bases matching TRBD1. In germline, CDR1 is SEHNR, CDR2 FQNEAQ (reference sequence). The CDR3 spans 14 residues. The DNA of the CDR3 is TGTGCCAGCAGTTTAGGGACAGGGGCAAACATTCAGTACTTC. This sequence encodes CASSLGTGANIQYF.

The genes are TRBV5-1 and TRBJ2-5; 13 positions match TRBD2. The trim removed 4 bases at V and 2 bases at J, leaving 8 bases unmatched. Germline CDR1 is SGHRS and CDR2 is YFSETQ. CDR3 length: 17 amino acids. DNA of the CDR3: TGCGCCAGCAGCCACCCACTAGCGGGAGGGGTACAAGAGACCCAGTACTTC. Residues: CASSHPLAGGVQETQYF.

In its sample, this clone was seen once. V usage is TRBV2 and J usage is TRBJ2-3, with 8 bases aligning to TRBD2. CDR3 length: 13 amino acids. V was pared by 7 bases and J by 11 bases, with 11 bases of the junction left unmatched. The V gene's germline CDR1 is SNHLY and CDR2 FYNNEI. Here the CDR3 reads CASKTSGYGGQYF. The CDR3 nucleotides are TGTGCCAGCAAAACTAGCGGATACGGGGGGCAGTATTTT.

The J gene is TRBJ1-5, the V gene TRBV4-1; D is undetermined. Per germline, CDR1 MGHRA and CDR2 YSYEKL. V was pared by 0 bases and J by 0 bases, with 9 bases between. The CDR3 totals 16 residues. CDR3 DNA sequence: TGCGCCAGCAGCCAAGAAATTCAGGATAGCAATCAGCCCCAGCATTTT. Its translation: CASSQEIQDSNQPQHF.

The CDR3 region is CASSLWGQGETQYF. The CDR3 DNA reads TGTGCCAGCAGTTTATGGGGACAGGGAGAGACCCAGTACTTC. The genes are TRBV28 and TRBJ2-5; 9 bases match TRBD1. CDR3 length: 14 residues. V shed 0 bases, J shed 4 bases, and the junction held 0 bases outside the gene matches. Germline CDR1 reads MDHEN; CDR2 reads SYDVKM.

This chain connects TRBV19 to TRBJ2-6; 7 bases align to TRBD1. The CDR3 has 20 residues. V lost 0 bases to trimming and J lost 0 bases; unmatched junction nucleotides: 11. The germline gives CDR1 LNHDA, CDR2 SQIVND (reference sequence). The CDR3 region has the DNA TGTGCCAGTAGTATAGATTGGACAGGTACAAGTAGCTCTGGGGCCAACGTCCTGACTTTC. Its protein product is CASSIDWTGTSSSGANVLTF.

The chain couples TRBV9 to TRBJ1-3, with no clear D. The CDR3 is made up of 15 amino acids. Germline CDR1 SGDLS, CDR2 YYNGEE. Trimming took 3 bases from V and 0 from J, leaving 10 bases between them. The CDR3 spells CASSASLNSGNTIYF. Written as DNA, the CDR3 is TGTGCCAGCAGCGCATCACTGAACTCTGGAAACACCATATATTTT.

The chain employs TRBV5-4 and TRBJ2-1; 12 positions match TRBD2. The CDR3 sequence is 17 residues long. Germline-derived CDR1 and CDR2 are SGHNT and YYREEE (reference sequence). Trimming at V came to 4 bases and at J to 5 bases, leaving 10 bases not matched to a gene. This CDR3 is CASSKTGLAGLHNEQFF. CDR3 coding DNA: TGTGCCAGCAGCAAAACGGGACTAGCGGGCCTGCACAATGAGCAGTTCTTC.

The chain joins TRBV14 to TRBJ1-2; 9 nucleotides match TRBD1. Germline CDR1 SGHDN, CDR2 FVKESK. Unmatched junction bases numbered 7, after V lost 1 base and J lost 7 bases. The CDR3 contains 15 residues. The CDR3 region is CASSQADRGFLGYTF. DNA for the CDR3: TGTGCCAGCAGCCAAGCGGACAGGGGATTCCTTGGCTACACCTTC.

This chain uses TRBV10-1 with TRBJ2-7; D not resolved. Germline V CDR1 and CDR2: WNHNN, SYGVQD (reference sequence). V lost 6 bases, J lost 2 bases, and 11 bases lay in between. The CDR3 sequence is 13 residues long. CDR3 DNA: TGCGCCAGCAGGGTCGACAAACCCTACGAGCAGTACGTC. Its protein is CASRVDKPYEQYV.

This chain uses TRBV11-1 with TRBJ2-5, with D perhaps TRBD2 (5 bases). This CDR3 comprises 13 residues. CDR1 and CDR2 (germline): SGHAT, FQDESV (reference sequence). Trimming removed 6 bases from V and 5 bases from J, with 13 bases in between. The CDR3 is CASSRKEVETQYF. The CDR3 DNA follows: TGTGCCAGCAGTCGTAAGGAGGTGGAGACCCAGTACTTC.